The 22 T cell receptor beta chains reported below all come from one sample, sequenced in a study of T-cell memory formation after mild COVID-19. TCRdb itself ran the 5' RACE reads through MiXCR, one entry per CDR3 protein. The sample carries some 150,000 distinct CDR3 sequences, approximately 6% recorded once. Material: PBMCs or a T cell subset sorted from them (not recorded which). These TCRs come from an adult woman who had mild COVID-19 (a few samples of this study predate the infection). Cell type and time point are not known.

This clonotype was seen many times. The rearrangement uses TRBV30 and TRBJ2-1; TRBD2 aligns across 9 bases. The CDR3 sequence is 13 residues long. Germline loops: CDR1 GTSNPN, CDR2 SVGIG (reference sequence). V trimming: 6 bases; J trimming: 10 bases; junction bases outside the gene matches: 10. This CDR3 reads CACWASGTMEQFF. The DNA of the CDR3 is TGTGCCTGTTGGGCTAGCGGGACAATGGAGCAGTTCTTC. Drawing the rest from reference TRBV30 and TRBJ2-1, the complete variable domain is SQTIHQWPATLVQPVGSPLSLECTVEGTSNPNLYWYRQAAGRGLQLLFYSVGIGQISSEVPQNLSASRPQDRQFILSSKKLLLSDSGFYLCACWASGTMEQFFGPGTRLTVL.

Ten or more counts support this clonotype. The J gene is TRBJ2-1, the V gene TRBV7-2, with 9 bases matching TRBD2. Trimming took 4 bases from V and 12 from J; bases not matched to a gene: 16. The V gene's germline CDR1 is SGHTA and CDR2 FQGNSA. The CDR3 contains 16 residues. The CDR3: CASSSGGGRVSEGQFF. The CDR3 region has the DNA TGTGCCAGCAGCTCCGGTGGCGGGAGGGTCTCAGAGGGGCAGTTCTTC.

This clonotype was seen ten or more times. The rearrangement links TRBV11-1 to TRBJ2-2; D ambiguous. This CDR3 has 14 amino acids. The germline CDR1 and CDR2 sequences are SGHAT and FQDESV (reference sequence). The V end lost 5 bases, the J end lost 4 bases, and 11 bases lay between the germline ends. CDR3 DNA sequence: TGTGCCAGCAGCCCAATCAGCCTCACCGGGGAGCTGTTTTTT. It specifies CASSPISLTGELFF.

This clonotype was observed at least ten times. The V call is TRBV7-9, the J call TRBJ1-3; D might be TRBD1 (5 bases). Germline-derived CDR1 and CDR2 are SEHNR and FQNEAQ (reference sequence). Trimming cost V 0 bases and J 7 bases, with 13 bases left between them. The CDR3 runs 15 residues. This CDR3 reads CASSLAGLLGNTIYF. The CDR3 DNA sequence: TGTGCCAGCAGCTTAGCGGGACTGCTGGGGAACACCATATATTTT.

The chain combines TRBV20-1 with TRBJ2-1; TRBD2 agrees at 14 bases. This CDR3 has 16 residues. Per the germline V gene, CDR1 is DFQATT and CDR2 is SNEGSKA (reference sequence). V dropped 3 bases and J dropped 3; count of bases not matched to a gene: 4. In nucleotides, the CDR3 is TGCAGTGCTAGGGCGGGACTAGCGGGGGTCTACAATGAGCAGTTCTTC. Translating gives CSARAGLAGVYNEQFF.

V is TRBV6-2 or TRBV6-3 and J is TRBJ1-2; TRBD1 agrees at 8 bases. The CDR3 length is 14 residues. Per germline, CDR1 MNHEY and CDR2 SVGEGT. V lost 4 bases to trimming and J lost 8 bases; unmatched junction nucleotides: 9. The CDR3 here is CASSSHSRTGGYTF. As DNA, the CDR3 is TGTGCCAGCAGTTCTCACTCCCGGACAGGGGGCTACACCTTC.

Here the CDR3 reads CASSSDPGTGNTIYF. For the CDR3, the DNA is TGCGCCAGCAGCTCAGACCCGGGGACCGGAAACACCATATATTTT. V is TRBV5-1 and J is TRBJ1-3, with D tentatively TRBD1 (5 bases). The germline CDR1 and CDR2 sequences are SGHRS and YFSETQ. Trimming took 3 bases from V and 4 from J, leaving 14 bases between them. The CDR3 is made up of 15 amino acids.

This clonotype appeared many times. This chain links TRBV9 with TRBJ1-2, with unresolved D. V gave up 0 bases and J gave up 5 bases, with 5 bases separating them. The germline gives CDR1 SGDLS, CDR2 YYNGEE. This CDR3 region has 12 residues. The CDR3 DNA follows: TGTGCCAGCAGCGTAGACGGTTATGGCTACACCTTC. It translates to CASSVDGYGYTF.

This clonotype showed up just a few times. The chain has TRBV7-2 and TRBJ2-1, with D unclear. The V and J ends lost 8 bases and 4 bases respectively, with 21 bases between them. The CDR3 length is 16 residues. Germline V gene sequence: CDR1 SGHTA, CDR2 FQGNSA. CDR3 in DNA: TGTGCCAGCTCTTCCGCCTTTAGTCCCGCGTACAATGAGCAGTTCTTC. Translation gives CASSSAFSPAYNEQFF. Drawing the rest from reference TRBV7-2 and TRBJ2-1, the complete variable domain is GAGVSQSPSNKVTEKGKDVELRCDPISGHTALYWYRQSLGQGLEFLIYFQGNSAPDKSGLPSDRFSAERTGGSVSTLTIQRTQQEDSAVYLCASSSAFSPAYNEQFFGPGTRLTVL.

The genes are TRBV6-1 and TRBJ1-1, with TRBD1 as a possible D gene (5 bases). Germline V gene data show CDR1 as MNHNS and CDR2 as SASEGT. V lost 6 bases and J 1 base, leaving 12 bases between the germline ends. CDR3 length equals 14 residues. CDR3 sequence reads: CASSRASANTEAFF. In nucleotides, the CDR3 is TGTGCCAGCAGCAGGGCCTCCGCGAACACTGAAGCTTTCTTT.

In the case of this clonotype: The junction departs from germline at one end; a sequencing error may be responsible. This rearrangement joins TRBV18 to TRBJ1-1; D remains ambiguous. The CDR3 is 12 residues long. Germline V gene data show CDR1 as KGHSH and CDR2 as LQKENI. CDR3 nucleotide sequence: TGTGCCAGCTCGTCGGGGTCATTCCACCTACTCTTT. It is translated as CASSSGSFHLLF.

This clonotype was observed many times. This rearrangement joins TRBV10-3 to TRBJ2-1; 7 bases map to TRBD2. Germline values: CDR1 ENHRY, CDR2 SYGVKD. The trim removed 4 bases at V and 5 bases at J, leaving 8 bases unmatched. This CDR3 spans 15 amino acids. The CDR3 sequence: CAISGASGSHNEQFF. In DNA form, the CDR3 reads TGTGCCATCAGTGGGGCTAGCGGATCCCACAATGAGCAGTTCTTC.

Many counts were recorded for this clonotype. This chain joins TRBV4-2 and TRBJ2-3; either TRBD1 or TRBD2 may fit D (5 bases each). CDR3 size: 13 residues. The germline V and J ends were trimmed by 4 bases and 4 bases, with 9 bases remaining between them. Germline-derived CDR1 and CDR2 are LGHNA and YNFKEQ. The CDR3, as DNA: TGTGCCAGCAGCCCGCAGGGAGCAGATACGCAGTATTTT. Protein product: CASSPQGADTQYF.

This clonotype was seen many times. The gene calls are TRBV20-1 and TRBJ2-6, with D perhaps matching TRBD1 (5 bases). This CDR3 spans 14 amino acids. Trimming left V 5 bases short and J 0 bases short, with 8 bases between. Germline V CDR1 and CDR2: DFQATT, SNEGSKA (reference sequence). This chain's CDR3 is CSASQGSGANVLTF. CDR3 coding DNA: TGCAGTGCTTCCCAGGGCTCTGGGGCCAACGTCCTGACTTTC.

This clonotype appeared many times. The V and J genes are TRBV18 and TRBJ2-2, with D uncertain. This CDR3 is 12 amino acids long. Trimming shortened V by 6 bases and J by 0 bases, and 2 bases separated the two germline ends. Germline values: CDR1 KGHSH, CDR2 LQKENI. CDR3 sequence: CASSTNTGELFF. The CDR3, as DNA: TGTGCCAGCTCGACGAACACCGGGGAGCTGTTTTTT. The full variable domain, its missing parts supplied by reference TRBV18 and TRBJ2-2, is NAGVMQNPRHLVRRRGQEARLRCSPMKGHSHVYWYRQLPEEGLKFMVYLQKENIIDESGMPKERFSAEFPKEGPSILRIQQVVRGDSAAYFCASSTNTGELFFGEGSRLTVL.

In its sample, this clonotype was seen a few times. V is TRBV9 and J is TRBJ1-1; D perhaps matches TRBD1 (5 bases). The V and J ends lost 0 bases and 4 bases respectively, with 13 bases between them. The CDR3 totals 15 residues. From germline, CDR1 is SGDLS and CDR2 YYNGEE. Here the CDR3 reads CASSVDLIGVTEAFF. CDR3 nucleotide sequence: TGTGCCAGCAGCGTAGATTTAATAGGGGTCACTGAAGCTTTCTTT.

This clonotype was seen a few times. The rearrangement uses TRBV4-2 and TRBJ2-7; D possibly corresponds to TRBD2 (5 bases). Trimming removed 6 bases from V and 1 base from J, with 13 bases in between. The CDR3 has 14 residues. Germline V CDR1 and CDR2: LGHNA, YNFKEQ. CDR3 DNA sequence: TGTGCCAGCAGTCGCGACTACCCTTCCTACGAGCAGTACTTC. This encodes CASSRDYPSYEQYF.

This clonotype appeared a few times. The chain couples TRBV14 to TRBJ2-2; D not resolved. This CDR3 region has 15 residues. The germline V gene encodes CDR1 SGHDN and CDR2 FVKESK. Trimming cost V 0 bases and J 1 base, with 6 bases left between them. The CDR3 here is CASSQDLRNTGELFF. In DNA form, the CDR3 reads TGTGCCAGCAGCCAAGATCTCAGGAACACCGGGGAGCTGTTTTTT.

This clonotype was seen a handful of times. The chain uses TRBV5-6 and TRBJ1-1; 9 nucleotides line up with TRBD1. CDR1 is SGHDT, CDR2 YYEEEE, per germline. This CDR3 is built from 17 residues. The V segment lost 0 bases and the J segment 1 base; nucleotides outside the gene matches: 7. The CDR3 DNA sequence: TGTGCCAGCAGCTTGGCCACAGGGGGCCCGCCGAACACTGAAGCTTTCTTT. This translates into CASSLATGGPPNTEAFF. Looking up the rest from reference TRBV5-6 and TRBJ1-1 gives the full variable domain: DAGVTQSPTHLIKTRGQQVTLRCSPKSGHDTVSWYQQALGQGPQFIFQYYEEEERQRGNFPDRFSGHQFPNYSSELNVNALLLGDSALYLCASSLATGGPPNTEAFFGQGTRLTVV.

This clonotype appeared a few times. The chain links TRBV4-2 to TRBJ1-3; D not certain. The CDR3 totals 17 residues. CDR1 is LGHNA and CDR2 is YNFKEQ in the germline V gene. The V end lost 0 bases, the J end lost 2 bases, and 14 bases lay between the germline ends. CDR3 sequence: CASSQEVTTPTGNTIYF. DNA of the CDR3: TGTGCCAGCAGCCAAGAGGTAACGACACCCACTGGAAACACCATATATTTT.

The chain carries TRBV5-1 and TRBJ2-3; 12 nucleotides line up with TRBD2. Trimming removed 6 bases from V and 2 bases from J; junction bases left unmatched: 10. Per the germline V gene, CDR1 is SGHRS and CDR2 is YFSETQ. This CDR3 is 17 amino acids long. The CDR3 region is CASTAATSGGTTDTQYF. The CDR3 nucleotides read TGCGCCAGCACCGCGGCCACTAGCGGGGGGACCACAGATACGCAGTATTTT.

This clonotype appeared a few times. This chain joins TRBV12-3 or TRBV12-4 and TRBJ1-4; D perhaps matches TRBD1 (5 bases). The CDR3 totals 15 residues. The V gene lost 2 bases and the J gene lost 7 bases, with 14 bases spanning the gap. The CDR3 bases are TGTGCCAGCAGTTTAAGCGCGGGGCGGTTTGAAAAACTGTTTTTT. This translates into CASSLSAGRFEKLFF.